This T cell receptor beta chain is from a study of blood T cell repertoires in COVID-19. Study as a whole: Researchers got acute and convalescent COVID-19 samples from the United States, Italy and Spain. T cells, B-cell-depleted T cells, or PBMCs supplied cDNA or gDNA.

The CDR3 runs to 11 residues. The junction had 4 bases not matched to a gene; V was cut back by 7 bases and J by 6 bases. CDR1 and CDR2 (germline): SQVTM, ANQGSEA. Study processing details: Counts of nucleated cells, estimated from reference gene primer amplification, were obtained. Here immunoSEQ multiplex PCR was the method, and the copy in TCRdb shows in-frame clones only, minus some. V and J calls and clone size are those listed in that table; D and trimming were worked out from the DNA. The data hold about 150,000 clones, with roughly 85% observed a single time. The sequence came from a woman aged 55 to 70 with COVID-19, enrolled during active disease. V and J are TRBV29-1 and TRBJ1-2; TRBD1 matches 8 bases. The material sequenced was peripheral blood. CDR3 in amino acids: CSGSTGDGYTF. The CDR3 DNA sequence: TGCAGCGGATCGACAGGGGATGGCTACACCTTC.